This is a list of T cell receptor beta chains from one sample in a study. MiXCR, run by TCRdb on the RT-PCR reads, gives a single entry per CDR3 protein. The profile shows fewer than 800,000 distinct CDR3 sequences, 12% to 15% of them singletons. Sample: memory CD4+ T cells from blood. These receptors came from a female donor in good health, serving as a healthy control. Both conserved end residues are part of each CDR3. D genes are given only for firm matches. A row's size may be missing; if present it is once, few, many or a size class.

>.|TRBD2|TRBV5-1|TRBJ2-5
TGCGCCAGCAGCAAGGGGACTAGCGGGAGAGAGACCCAGTACTTC
CASSKGTSGRETQYF
>.|.|TRBV6-2/TRBV6-3|TRBJ1-2
TGTGCCAGCAGTGACGGATACTACTATGGCTACACCTTC
CASSDGYYYGYTF
>.|.|TRBV6-1|TRBJ1-2
TGTGCCAGCAACGAGGGAGCGTCCGGGGGCTATGGCTACACCTTC
CASNEGASGGYGYTF
>.|TRBD1|TRBV29-1|TRBJ1-4
TGCAGCGCGGGACAGGGATATGAAAAACTGTTTTTT
CSAGQGYEKLFF
>many|.|TRBV27|TRBJ1-3
TGTGCCAGCAGTTCCGATATGGACACCATATATTTT
CASSSDMDTIYF
>few|.|TRBV7-2|TRBJ1-5
TGTGCCAGCAGCTTTCAGGGTGGATCCGATCAGCCCCAGCATTTT
CASSFQGGSDQPQHF
>few|TRBD2|TRBV5-1|TRBJ2-7
TGCGCCAGCAGGCGGGGGGGGGAAGGGAACGAGCAGTACTTC
CASRRGGEGNEQYF
>.|TRBD2|TRBV11-1|TRBJ2-3
TGTGCCAGCAGCGTCACTCCGGGACTAGAGGGGAGAGATACGCAGTATTTT
CASSVTPGLEGRDTQYF
>.|.|TRBV5-1|TRBJ2-7
TGCGCCAGAAGGCAGGTAACCCGCTACGAGCAGTACTTC
CARRQVTRYEQYF
>many|.|TRBV29-1|TRBJ1-2
TGCAGCGTATTGGGGGGCGCGGGGTATGGCTACACCTTC
CSVLGGAGYGYTF
>few|.|TRBV6-5|TRBJ2-3
TGTGCCAGCAGTCCCCCCCTTTTACAGGGTGAGGAGTATTTT
CASSPPLLQGEEYF
>few|TRBD1|TRBV9|TRBJ1-6
TGTGCCAGCAGCGTAGACGGACAGGGGGATTCACCCCTCCACTTT
CASSVDGQGDSPLHF
>many|TRBD1|TRBV12-3/TRBV12-4|TRBJ1-1
TGTGCCAGCAGTCAATGGACAGGGGGCTACGACACTGAAGCTTTCTTT
CASSQWTGGYDTEAFF
>.|.|TRBV9|TRBJ2-7
TGTGCCAGCAGCCCGGGAAACCGAGGCTACGAGCAGTACTTC
CASSPGNRGYEQYF
>.|.|TRBV30|TRBJ1-1
TGTGCCTGGAGTGTTACGGGGCGGACTGAAGCTTTCTTT
CAWSVTGRTEAFF
>.|.|TRBV20-1|TRBJ2-1
TGCAGCAGTGTAGGGGAGCCGAATGAGCAGTTCTTC
CSSVGEPNEQFF
>.|TRBD1|TRBV29-1|TRBJ1-2
TGCAGCGTTGAACCCCACAGGGGGGAAGGCTACACCTTC
CSVEPHRGEGYTF
>many|.|TRBV4-1|TRBJ2-6
TGCGCCAGCAGCCAAGATAGAGCTTTGTCTGGGGCCAACGTCCTGACTTTC
CASSQDRALSGANVLTF
>many|TRBD2|TRBV12-3/TRBV12-4|TRBJ2-4
TGTGCCAGCAGGCCCGGGGGGGCCGGGGCCAAAAACATTCAGTACTTC
CASRPGGAGAKNIQYF
>few|TRBD1|TRBV7-8|TRBJ2-1
TGTGCCAGCAGCTTATTAGGGGGGACAGGGTACAATGAGCAGTTCTTC
CASSLLGGTGYNEQFF
>few|TRBD2|TRBV20-1|TRBJ2-7
TGCAGTTTCGGGACTAGCCTCTCCTACGAGCAGTACTTC
CSFGTSLSYEQYF
>many|TRBD2|TRBV20-1|TRBJ2-4
TGCAGTGCTAGAGCCGGACTAGCGGGGACGTACAAAAACATTCAGTACTTC
CSARAGLAGTYKNIQYF
>few|.|TRBV5-5|TRBJ1-4
TGTGCCAGCAGCTTGACGTTTGGACAGTTCAATGAAAAACTGTTTTTT
CASSLTFGQFNEKLFF
>.|.|TRBV7-2|TRBJ1-1
TGTGCCAGCAGCTTAGGGGTATCGCGAGAAGCTTTCTTT
CASSLGVSREAFF
>many|TRBD1|TRBV7-3|TRBJ2-7
TGTGCCAGCAGCTTAACAACTTGGGACAGGAGATGCTACGAGCAGTACTTC
CASSLTTWDRRCYEQYF
>few|.|TRBV7-2|TRBJ1-1
TGTGCCAGCACCTCAGCCCGCATCTCACTTGGAGAAGCTTTCTTT
CASTSARISLGEAFF
>few|.|TRBV12-3/TRBV12-4|TRBJ2-1
TGTGCCAGCAGTGACATAACTGAGCAGTTCTTC
CASSDITEQFF
>.|TRBD1|TRBV6-5|TRBJ1-2
TGTGCCAGCAGTTACTCAAGTTCGGGGACAGCTAACTATGGCTACACCTTC
CASSYSSSGTANYGYTF
>few|TRBD1|TRBV5-1|TRBJ1-2
TGCGCCAGCAGCATAACCGGGACAGGGCTTATCGCCTACACCTTC
CASSITGTGLIAYTF
>few|.|TRBV5-4|TRBJ2-5
TGTGCCAGCAGCGTGAGGTCTTTCAGGGCGGAGACCCAGTACTTC
CASSVRSFRAETQYF
>many|.|TRBV6-6|TRBJ1-5
TGTGCCAGCAGTTCCCCGGGAGGGGGCAATCAGCCCCAGCATTTT
CASSSPGGGNQPQHF
>.|.|TRBV5-1|TRBJ1-1
TGCGCCAGCGGCCGCCAGACAGAGAACACTGAAGCTTTCTTT
CASGRQTENTEAFF
>many|TRBD1|TRBV20-1|TRBJ2-1
TGCAGTGCTAGACACGGACAGGGGAATGAGCAGTTCTTC
CSARHGQGNEQFF
>few|.|TRBV6-5|TRBJ2-7
TGTGCCAGCAGTCGAATATTAGCTACCGAGCAGTACTTC
CASSRILATEQYF
>many|TRBD1|TRBV20-1|TRBJ1-5
TGCAGTGCTAGAGAGACAGGGTTGAATCAGCCCCAGCATTTT
CSARETGLNQPQHF
>.|.|TRBV7-2|TRBJ1-1
TGTGCCAGCAGTCCTCAAAACAGGGAAGGAGCTTTCTTT
CASSPQNREGAFF
>many|TRBD1|TRBV27|TRBJ2-7
TGTGCCAGCAGCACAGTCGGACAGGGTAGGTCCCACGGACTACTCGAGCAGTACTTC
CASSTVGQGRSHGLLEQYF
>.|.|TRBV5-1|TRBJ2-7
TGCGCCAGCAGCTTGGGGCCCGGGGGCGTTAGCTCCGAGCAGTACTTC
CASSLGPGGVSSEQYF
>.|.|TRBV6-2/TRBV6-3|TRBJ1-6
TGTGCCAGCAGTTTAGTAGGCCCGGAGTCCAATTCACCCCTCCACTTT
CASSLVGPESNSPLHF
>.|TRBD2|TRBV5-1|TRBJ2-3
TGTGCCAGCAGCATGAAACTAGCGGAAAGCACAGATACGCAGTATTTT
CASSMKLAESTDTQYF
>few|TRBD1|TRBV5-8|TRBJ1-2
TGTGCCAGCAGCTTACGGGGGGGACAGGGGACCAACTATGGCTACACCTTC
CASSLRGGQGTNYGYTF
>few|TRBD1|TRBV7-2|TRBJ1-5
TGTGCCAGCAGCCCCCAGGGGGCTGGTAATCAGCCCCAGCATTTT
CASSPQGAGNQPQHF
>few|.|TRBV2|TRBJ1-1
TGTGCCAGCAGTGAACGTATGGGCACGAACACTGAAGCTTTCTTT
CASSERMGTNTEAFF
>few|.|TRBV7-8|TRBJ2-7
TGTGCCAGCAACCGGGGGCGGGGTGGCTACGAGCAGTACTTC
CASNRGRGGYEQYF
>.|.|TRBV15|TRBJ1-1
TGTGCCACCAGCAGACAAGGGGGGACTGAAGCTTTCTTT
CATSRQGGTEAFF
>few|.|TRBV5-1|TRBJ1-6
TGCGCCAGCAGCTTGGGACAAGCTCAGGCACCCCTCCACTTT
CASSLGQAQAPLHF
>few|.|TRBV18|TRBJ1-1
TGTGCCAGCTCAGACTACGACATGAACACTGAAGCTTTCTTT
CASSDYDMNTEAFF
>.|.|TRBV24-1|TRBJ2-5
TGTGCCACCGCCCAGCGCCGGTGGGAGACCCAGTACTTC
CATAQRRWETQYF
>.|TRBD2|TRBV15|TRBJ2-5
TGTGCCACCAGCAGAGACGGCAGTCTAGCGGGAGAGACCCAGTACTTC
CATSRDGSLAGETQYF
>few|.|TRBV7-2|TRBJ2-1
TGTGCCAGCGTAAGGGGTGGCGATGAGCAGTTCTTC
CASVRGGDEQFF